The 10 T cell receptor beta chains reported below all come from one sample, sequenced in a study of a mutant IDH1 vaccine in newly diagnosed glioma. The data were produced by immunoSEQ multiplex PCR, yet TCRdb's version contains in-frame clones alone and is incomplete. This table holds fewer than 150,000 clones, 75% to 90% found once. The sample's time point: week 11, during vaccination. It was 300 ug of mutant IDH1 20-mer peptide that made up each vaccine dose, given with topical imiquimod. Their specific antigens are unknown. Sequencing was performed on PBMCs, taken from a glioma patient whose treatment included an IDH1 peptide vaccine. The source of these receptors is a woman aged 45-65 years with glioma.

V gene TRBV7-6 combines with J gene TRBJ1-1; TRBD1 matches 11 bases. In germline, CDR1 is SGHVS, CDR2 FNYEAQ. This CDR3 contains 16 residues. J gave up 4 bases and V 4 bases, and 8 bases lay outside the gene matches. In DNA form, the CDR3 reads TGTGCCAGCAGCTCAAGGACAGGGGGCGGCGGCACTGAAGCTTTCTTT. This translates into CASSSRTGGGGTEAFF.

Here the CDR3 reads CATKLGTGSSNEQFF. The CDR3 DNA reads TGTGCCACCAAGCTGGGGACAGGATCTTCAAATGAGCAGTTCTTC. The gene calls are TRBV6-1 and TRBJ2-1; 8 nucleotides align to TRBD1. The CDR3 runs to 15 residues. The V gene end was trimmed by 10 bases and the J gene end by 7 bases; junction bases not matched to a gene: 15. Germline values: CDR1 MNHNS, CDR2 SASEGT.

The CDR3 DNA reads TGTGCCAGCAGCGCAAGTTGGGGGCGGGACACTGAAGCTTTCTTT. Protein: CASSASWGRDTEAFF. This chain uses TRBV7-6 with TRBJ1-1; a possible D gene is TRBD1 (6 bases). The CDR3 spans 15 residues. CDR1 is SGHVS and CDR2 is FNYEAQ in the germline V gene. V was trimmed by 5 bases and J by 3 bases, leaving 16 bases between them.

The rearrangement uses TRBV5-1 and TRBJ2-3, with TRBD2 as a possible D gene (6 bases). Germline CDR1 and CDR2: SGHRS and YFSETQ. The CDR3 covers 17 residues. The germline V and J ends were trimmed by 1 base and 0 bases, with 15 bases remaining between them. CDR3 DNA: TGCGCCAGCAGCTTGTGGTTTAGCGGTACTAGCACAGATACGCAGTATTTT. This translates into CASSLWFSGTSTDTQYF.

The chain couples TRBV28 to TRBJ2-5; the D gene is possibly TRBD1 (6 bases). Germline V CDR1 and CDR2: MDHEN, SYDVKM. The germline V and J ends were trimmed by 8 bases and 5 bases, with 18 bases remaining between them. The length of the CDR3 is 14 residues. CDR3 sequence (DNA): TGTGCCAGCGGGCCTGGGGGCTCGGGCGAGACCCAGTACTTC. This sequence encodes CASGPGGSGETQYF. The variable domain in full, completed from reference TRBV28 and TRBJ2-5, reads DVKVTQSSRYLVKRTGEKVFLECVQDMDHENMFWYRQDPGLGLRLIYFSYDVKMKEKGDIPEGYSVSREKKERFSLILESASTNQTSMYLCASGPGGSGETQYFGPGTRLLVL.

The rearrangement links TRBV11-2 to TRBJ2-1; TRBD2 aligns across 10 bases. In germline, CDR1 is SGHAT, CDR2 FQNNGV. CDR3 length: 14 amino acids. Germline trimming cut 3 bases from V and 8 bases from J; bases unmatched to any gene: 4. CDR3 residues: CASSFSGRTHEQFF. The CDR3 DNA sequence: TGTGCCAGCAGCTTTAGCGGGAGGACGCATGAGCAGTTCTTC.

The CDR3 loop reads CASSSSPGGNEQFF. The CDR3 nucleotides are TGTGCCAGCAGCTCGTCTCCGGGAGGCAATGAGCAGTTCTTC. The chain is built from TRBV7-2 and TRBJ2-1, with TRBD2 matching over 7 bases. The germline V gene has CDR1 SGHTA and CDR2 FQGNSA. Trimming cost V 4 bases and J 6 bases; bases outside gene matches: 6. The CDR3 runs to 14 residues.

The V gene is TRBV29-1, the J gene TRBJ2-1; TRBD1 is a possible D gene (5 bases). V lost 2 bases and J lost 7, with 12 bases in between. The CDR3 spans 13 residues. The germline gives CDR1 SQVTM, CDR2 ANQGSEA. The CDR3 DNA reads TGCAGCGTTGAAAAGGGGTCGGGTAATGAGCAGTTCTTC. Translation: CSVEKGSGNEQFF.

This sequence joins TRBV11-3 and TRBJ2-3; 8 bases are shared with TRBD2. CDR1 is SGHNT, CDR2 YENEEA, per germline. There are 14 residues in the CDR3. V lost 3 bases, J lost 6 bases, and 5 bases stayed unmatched. CDR3: CASSLGSGDDTQYF. The CDR3 DNA follows: TGTGCCAGCAGCTTGGGTAGCGGGGACGATACGCAGTATTTT. The whole variable domain, filled in from reference TRBV11-3 and TRBJ2-3, reads EAGVVQSPRYKIIEKKQPVAFWCNPISGHNTLYWYLQNLGQGPELLIRYENEEAVDDSQLPKDRFSAERLKGVDSTLKIQPAELGDSAVYLCASSLGSGDDTQYFGPGTRLTVL.

The J gene is TRBJ1-1, the V gene TRBV5-5; D remains unclear. Trimming removed 6 bases from V and 1 base from J, with 13 bases in between. The CDR3 consists of 14 residues. Per germline, CDR1 SGHKS and CDR2 YYEKEE (reference sequence). CDR3 in amino acids: CASTSGRRNTEAFF. Here the CDR3 DNA reads TGTGCCAGCACTAGCGGGAGACGGAACACTGAAGCTTTCTTT.